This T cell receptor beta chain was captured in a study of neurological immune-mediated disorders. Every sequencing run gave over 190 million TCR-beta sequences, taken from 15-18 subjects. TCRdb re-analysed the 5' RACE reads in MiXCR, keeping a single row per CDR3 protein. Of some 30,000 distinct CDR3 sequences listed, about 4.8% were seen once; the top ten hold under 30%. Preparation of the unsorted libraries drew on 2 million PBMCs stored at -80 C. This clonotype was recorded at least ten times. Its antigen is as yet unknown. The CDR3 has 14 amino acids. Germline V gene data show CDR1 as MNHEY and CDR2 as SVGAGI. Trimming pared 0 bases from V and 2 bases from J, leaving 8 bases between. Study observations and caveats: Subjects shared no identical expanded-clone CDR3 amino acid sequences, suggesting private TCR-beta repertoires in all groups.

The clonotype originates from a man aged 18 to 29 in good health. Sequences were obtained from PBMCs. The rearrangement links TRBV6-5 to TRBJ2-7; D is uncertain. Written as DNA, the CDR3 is TGTGCCAGCAGTTACTCTTACACTGCCTACGAGCAGTACTTC. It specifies CASSYSYTAYEQYF.